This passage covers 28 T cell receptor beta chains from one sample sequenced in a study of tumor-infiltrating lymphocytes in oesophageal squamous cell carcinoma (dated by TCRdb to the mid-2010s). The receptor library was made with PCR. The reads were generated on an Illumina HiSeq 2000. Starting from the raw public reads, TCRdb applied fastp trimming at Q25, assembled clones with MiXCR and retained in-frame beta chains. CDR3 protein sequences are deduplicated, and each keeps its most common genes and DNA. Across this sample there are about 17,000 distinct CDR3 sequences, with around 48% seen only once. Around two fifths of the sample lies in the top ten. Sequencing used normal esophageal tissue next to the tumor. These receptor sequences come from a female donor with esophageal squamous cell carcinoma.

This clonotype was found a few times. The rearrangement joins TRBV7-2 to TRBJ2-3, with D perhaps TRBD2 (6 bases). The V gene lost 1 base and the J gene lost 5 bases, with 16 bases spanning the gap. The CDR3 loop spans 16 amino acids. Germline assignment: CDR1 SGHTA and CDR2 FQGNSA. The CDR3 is CASSLVAFQGGDTQYF. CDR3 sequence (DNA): TGTGCCAGCAGCTTAGTGGCCTTTCAGGGAGGAGATACGCAGTATTTT.

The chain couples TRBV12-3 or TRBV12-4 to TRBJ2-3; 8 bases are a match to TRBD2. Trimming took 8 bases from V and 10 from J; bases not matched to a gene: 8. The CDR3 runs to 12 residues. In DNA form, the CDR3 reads TGTGCCAGCCGGGGGGGGGGCGGCCCGCAGTATTTT. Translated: CASRGGGGPQYF.

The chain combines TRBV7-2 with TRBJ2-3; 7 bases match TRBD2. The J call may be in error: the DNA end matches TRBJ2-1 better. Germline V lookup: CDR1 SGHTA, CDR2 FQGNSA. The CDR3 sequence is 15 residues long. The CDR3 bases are TGTGCCAGCACCCTCCATGCTAGCGGTTACAATGAGCAGTTCTTC. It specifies CASTLHASGYNEQFF.

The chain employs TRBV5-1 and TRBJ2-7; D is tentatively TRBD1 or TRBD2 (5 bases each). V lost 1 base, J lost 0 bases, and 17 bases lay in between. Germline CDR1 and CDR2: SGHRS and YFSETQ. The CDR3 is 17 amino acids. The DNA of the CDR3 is TGCGCCAGCAGCTTGAAAGTCGGTGTTGGGGGCTCCTACGAGCAGTACTTC. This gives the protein CASSLKVGVGGSYEQYF.

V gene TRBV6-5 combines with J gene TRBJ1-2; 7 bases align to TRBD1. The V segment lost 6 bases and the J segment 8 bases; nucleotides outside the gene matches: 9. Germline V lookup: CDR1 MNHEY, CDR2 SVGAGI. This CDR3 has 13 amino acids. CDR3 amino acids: CASSFDRVGGYTF. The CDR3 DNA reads TGTGCCAGCAGCTTCGACAGGGTTGGGGGCTACACCTTC.

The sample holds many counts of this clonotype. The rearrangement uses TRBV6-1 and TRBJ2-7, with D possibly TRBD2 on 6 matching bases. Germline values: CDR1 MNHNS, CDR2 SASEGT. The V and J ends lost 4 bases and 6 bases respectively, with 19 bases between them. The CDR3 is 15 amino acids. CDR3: CASSVGGGMWGEQYF. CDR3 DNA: TGTGCCAGCAGTGTAGGTGGGGGGATGTGGGGCGAGCAGTACTTC.

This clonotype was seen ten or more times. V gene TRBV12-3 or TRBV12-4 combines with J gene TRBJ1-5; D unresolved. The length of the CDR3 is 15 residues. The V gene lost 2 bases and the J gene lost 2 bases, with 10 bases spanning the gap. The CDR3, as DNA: TGTGCCAGCAGTTTAACGGGTGGGGGCAATCAGCCCCAGCATTTT. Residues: CASSLTGGGNQPQHF.

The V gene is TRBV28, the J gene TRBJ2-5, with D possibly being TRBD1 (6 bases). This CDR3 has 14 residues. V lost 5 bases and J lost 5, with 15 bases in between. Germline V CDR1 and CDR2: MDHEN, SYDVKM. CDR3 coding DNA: TGTGCCAGCAGTCGAAACCAGGGGACGGAGACCCAGTACTTC. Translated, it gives CASSRNQGTETQYF.

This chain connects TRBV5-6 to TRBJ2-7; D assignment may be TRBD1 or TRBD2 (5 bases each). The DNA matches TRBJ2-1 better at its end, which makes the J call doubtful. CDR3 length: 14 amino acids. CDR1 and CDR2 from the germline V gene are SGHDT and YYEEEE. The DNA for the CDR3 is TGTGCCAGCAGCTTCCGGGACGGAAACAATGAGCAGTTCTTC. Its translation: CASSFRDGNNEQFF.

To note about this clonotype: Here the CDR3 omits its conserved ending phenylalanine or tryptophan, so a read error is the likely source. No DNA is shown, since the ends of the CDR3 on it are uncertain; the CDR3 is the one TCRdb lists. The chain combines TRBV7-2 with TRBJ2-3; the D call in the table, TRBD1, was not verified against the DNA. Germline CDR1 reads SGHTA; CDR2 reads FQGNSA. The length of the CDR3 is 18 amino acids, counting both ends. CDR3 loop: CASSPRQGGSTDTQYFGP.

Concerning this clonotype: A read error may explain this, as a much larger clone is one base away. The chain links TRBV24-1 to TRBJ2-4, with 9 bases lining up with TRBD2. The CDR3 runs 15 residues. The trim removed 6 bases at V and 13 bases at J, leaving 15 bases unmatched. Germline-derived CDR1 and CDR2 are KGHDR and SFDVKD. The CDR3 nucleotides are TGTGCCACCAGTCCCGCGGGACTAGCCGCCCATGAGCAGTACTTC. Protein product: CATSPAGLAAHEQYF.

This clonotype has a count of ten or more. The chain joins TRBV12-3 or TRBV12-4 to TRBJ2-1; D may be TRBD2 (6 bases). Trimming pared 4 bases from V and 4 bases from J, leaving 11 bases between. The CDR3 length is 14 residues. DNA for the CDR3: TGTGCCAGCAGTTGGGCTAGCGTGTACAATGAGCAGTTCTTC. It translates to CASSWASVYNEQFF.

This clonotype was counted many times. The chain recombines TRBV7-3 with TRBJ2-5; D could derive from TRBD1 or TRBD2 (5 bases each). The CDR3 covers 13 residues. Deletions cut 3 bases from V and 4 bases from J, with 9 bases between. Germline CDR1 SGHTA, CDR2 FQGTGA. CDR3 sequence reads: CASSFTGGETQYF. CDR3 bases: TGTGCCAGCAGCTTCACTGGGGGAGAGACCCAGTACTTC.

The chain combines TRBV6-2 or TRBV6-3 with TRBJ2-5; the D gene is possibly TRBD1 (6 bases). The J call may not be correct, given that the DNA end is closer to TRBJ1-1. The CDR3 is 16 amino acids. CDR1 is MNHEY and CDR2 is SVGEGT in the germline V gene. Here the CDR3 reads CASSQPGHLMNTEAFF. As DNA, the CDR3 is TGTGCCAGCAGTCAACCGGGACACCTTATGAACACTGAAGCTTTCTTT.

The CDR3 bases are TGTGCCAGCAGCTTACTCCGAGACTACGAGCAGTTCTTC. It encodes CASSLLRDYEQFF. The J gene is TRBJ2-1, the V gene TRBV7-2, with D maybe TRBD2 (5 bases). CDR3 length: 13 residues. Trimming removed 2 bases from V and 10 bases from J, with 12 bases in between. Germline CDR1 and CDR2: SGHTA and FQGNSA.

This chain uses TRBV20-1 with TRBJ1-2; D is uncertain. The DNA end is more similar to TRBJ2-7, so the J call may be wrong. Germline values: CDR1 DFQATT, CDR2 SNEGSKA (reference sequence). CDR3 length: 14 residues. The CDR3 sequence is CSARVRSGSYEQYF. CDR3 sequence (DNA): TGCAGTGCTAGAGTCCGCTCTGGGTCCTACGAGCAGTACTTC.

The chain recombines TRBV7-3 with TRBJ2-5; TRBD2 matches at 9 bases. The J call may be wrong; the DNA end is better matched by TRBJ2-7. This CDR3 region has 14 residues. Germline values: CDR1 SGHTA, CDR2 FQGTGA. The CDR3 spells CASSPSGNEHEQYF. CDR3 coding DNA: TGTGCCAGCAGCCCTAGCGGGAATGAGCACGAGCAGTACTTC.

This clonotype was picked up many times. CDR3 sequence reads: CASSLSPRDRVHQPQHF. The CDR3 nucleotides are TGTGCCAGCAGCTTATCTCCCCGGGACAGGGTTCATCAGCCCCAGCATTTT. The gene calls are TRBV7-3 and TRBJ1-5, with 9 bases matching TRBD1. V trimming: 2 bases; J trimming: 5 bases; junction bases outside the gene matches: 10. The germline CDR1 and CDR2 sequences are SGHTA and FQGTGA. The CDR3 sequence is 17 residues long.

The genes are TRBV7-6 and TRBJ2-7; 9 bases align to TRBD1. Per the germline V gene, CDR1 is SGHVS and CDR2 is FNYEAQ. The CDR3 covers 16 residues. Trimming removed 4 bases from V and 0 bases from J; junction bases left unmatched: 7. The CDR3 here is CASSSQTGQGSYEQYF. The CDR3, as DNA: TGTGCCAGCAGCTCACAAACGGGACAGGGCTCCTACGAGCAGTACTTC.

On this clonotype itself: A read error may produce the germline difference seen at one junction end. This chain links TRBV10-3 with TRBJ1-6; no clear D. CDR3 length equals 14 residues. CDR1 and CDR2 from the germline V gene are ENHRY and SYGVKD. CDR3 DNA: TGTGCCATCAGTGAGTCGACTCATCGGTACGAGCAGTACTTT. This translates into CAISESTHRYEQYF.

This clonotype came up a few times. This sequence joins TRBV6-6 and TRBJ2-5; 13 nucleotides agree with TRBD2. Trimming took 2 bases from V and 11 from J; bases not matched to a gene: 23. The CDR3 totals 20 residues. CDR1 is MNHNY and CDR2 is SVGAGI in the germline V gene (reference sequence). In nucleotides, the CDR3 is TGTGCCAGCAGTTACCTTGGGACTAGCGGGATAGTTCGCTCCTACAATGAGCAGTACTTC. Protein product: CASSYLGTSGIVRSYNEQYF.

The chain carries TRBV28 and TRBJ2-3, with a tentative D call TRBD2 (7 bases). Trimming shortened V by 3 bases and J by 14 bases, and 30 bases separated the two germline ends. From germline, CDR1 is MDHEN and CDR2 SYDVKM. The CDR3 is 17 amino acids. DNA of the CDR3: TGTGCCAGCAGTTTGGGGGGGGCCGCTACGAACACCGGGGAGCTGTATTTT. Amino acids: CASSLGGAATNTGELYF. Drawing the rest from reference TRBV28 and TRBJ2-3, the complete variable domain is DVKVTQSSRYLVKRTGEKVFLECVQDMDHENMFWYRQDPGLGLRLIYFSYDVKMKEKGDIPEGYSVSREKKERFSLILESASTNQTSMYLCASSLGGAATNTGELYFGPGTRLTVL.

CDR3 in amino acids: CASSPPGTTNSPLHF. DNA for the CDR3: TGTGCCAGCAGCCCCCCCGGGACCACAAATTCACCCCTCCACTTT. The chain uses TRBV7-8 and TRBJ1-1, with D possibly matching TRBD1 (5 bases). Judging by the DNA end, TRBJ1-6 fits better; the J call may be wrong. The CDR3 totals 15 residues. The germline V gene encodes CDR1 SGHVS and CDR2 FQNEAQ.

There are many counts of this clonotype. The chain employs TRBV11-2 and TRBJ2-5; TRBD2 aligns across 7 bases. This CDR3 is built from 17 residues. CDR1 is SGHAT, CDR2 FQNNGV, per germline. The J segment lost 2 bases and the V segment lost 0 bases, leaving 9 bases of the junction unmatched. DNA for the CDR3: TGTGCCAGCAGCTTAGATGGGGGGGGGGTGGGGCAAGAGACCCAGTACTTC. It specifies CASSLDGGGVGQETQYF.

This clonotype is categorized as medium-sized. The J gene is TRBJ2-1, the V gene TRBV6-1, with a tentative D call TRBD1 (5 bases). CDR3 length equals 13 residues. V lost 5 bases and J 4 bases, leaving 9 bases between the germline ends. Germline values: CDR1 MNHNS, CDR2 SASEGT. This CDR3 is CASSPRQYNEQFF. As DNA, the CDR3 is TGTGCCAGCAGTCCACGACAGTACAATGAGCAGTTCTTC.

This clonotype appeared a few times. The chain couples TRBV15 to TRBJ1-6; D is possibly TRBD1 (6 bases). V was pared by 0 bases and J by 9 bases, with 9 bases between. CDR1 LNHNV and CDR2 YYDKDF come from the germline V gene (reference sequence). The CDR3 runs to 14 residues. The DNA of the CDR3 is TGTGCCACCAGCAGAGACAGGGGTGGTTCACCCCTCCACTTT. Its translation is CATSRDRGGSPLHF.

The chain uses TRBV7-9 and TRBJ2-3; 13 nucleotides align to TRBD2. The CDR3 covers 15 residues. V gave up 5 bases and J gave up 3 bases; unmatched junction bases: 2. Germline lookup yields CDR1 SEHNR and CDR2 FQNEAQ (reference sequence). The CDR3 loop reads CASSRGLAGTDTQYF. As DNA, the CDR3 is TGTGCCAGCAGCCGGGGACTAGCGGGAACAGATACGCAGTATTTT.

CDR3 protein: CATRDTTTDTQYF. DNA of the CDR3: TGTGCCACCAGAGACACCACCACAGATACGCAGTATTTT. V is TRBV24-1 and J is TRBJ2-3; D is uncertain. The CDR3 covers 13 residues. The V gene's germline CDR1 is KGHDR and CDR2 SFDVKD. The V end lost 7 bases, the J end lost 2 bases, and 9 bases lay between the germline ends.